What follows are 24 T cell receptor beta chains derived from one specimen sequenced in a study of T cell changes during pregnancy in multiple sclerosis. Measured with immunoSEQ multiplex PCR; TCRdb has only the in-frame clones, and not every one. Of approximately 43,000 clones detected, 90% appear once; the ten largest clones hold 9% to 10%. This specimen was CD8+ T cells from peripheral blood mononuclear cells, taken in the first trimester of pregnancy. These receptors were taken from a female donor with multiple sclerosis, enrolled in a pregnancy study.

The J gene is TRBJ2-1, the V gene TRBV2, with 12 bases fitting TRBD2. Trimming took 2 bases from V and 9 from J; bases not matched to a gene: 5. Germline CDR1 is SNHLY and CDR2 is FYNNEI. This CDR3 region has 15 residues. The CDR3 region is CASSESSGGAVEQFF. The CDR3 nucleotides are TGTGCCAGCAGTGAATCTAGCGGGGGGGCGGTTGAGCAGTTCTTC.

For the CDR3, the DNA is TGTGCCAGCAGCTTATCGGCAGGGTTAACAAGTGAAGCTTTCTTT. Translated: CASSLSAGLTSEAFF. The V gene is TRBV7-3, the J gene TRBJ1-1, with D possibly TRBD1 on 5 matching bases. Between the trimmed V and J ends, which lost 2 bases and 7 bases, there was a span of 17 bases. The CDR3 totals 15 residues. Germline V gives CDR1 SGHTA, CDR2 FQGTGA.

This sequence joins TRBV4-2 and TRBJ1-5, with 8 nucleotides matching TRBD1. The CDR3 has 14 residues. J gave up 7 bases and V 4 bases, and 6 bases lay outside the gene matches. Germline CDR1 and CDR2: LGHNA and YNFKEQ. CDR3 residues: CASSPGQGKQPQHF. CDR3 DNA sequence: TGTGCCAGCAGCCCCGGACAGGGTAAACAGCCCCAGCATTTT.

The chain carries TRBV6-4 and TRBJ2-1; 8 bases align to TRBD1. This CDR3 is 14 amino acids long. V lost 4 bases to trimming and J lost 5 bases; unmatched junction nucleotides: 4. Germline V CDR1 and CDR2: MRHNA, SNTAGT. CDR3 bases: TGTGCCAGCAGTGTGGGACAGGAAAACAATGAGCAGTTCTTC. Protein: CASSVGQENNEQFF.

The gene calls are TRBV5-1 and TRBJ2-3; D is uncertain. Trimming removed 3 bases at V and 4 bases at J, with 15 bases between. CDR3 length: 15 residues. The germline V gene has CDR1 SGHRS and CDR2 YFSETQ. The CDR3 loop reads CASSSWKAGSDTQYF. In DNA, the CDR3 is TGCGCCAGCAGCTCCTGGAAGGCAGGATCAGATACGCAGTATTTT.

The V and J genes are TRBV27 and TRBJ2-7; no clear D gene. This CDR3 is built from 13 residues. Per the germline V gene, CDR1 is MNHEY and CDR2 is SMNVEV (reference sequence). With 3 bases removed from V and 0 bases from J, the gap between germline ends came to 6 bases. The CDR3 loop reads CASSFVPSYEQYF. CDR3 bases: TGTGCCAGCAGTTTCGTTCCCTCCTACGAGCAGTACTTC.

This rearrangement joins TRBV7-2 to TRBJ2-5, with 10 bases matching TRBD1. This CDR3 is 14 amino acids long. The V segment lost 4 bases and the J segment 6 bases; nucleotides outside the gene matches: 5. Germline CDR1 SGHTA, CDR2 FQGNSA. CDR3 nucleotides: TGTGCCAGCAGCTCCGGGACAGGGGATCAGACCCAGTACTTC. Translation: CASSSGTGDQTQYF.

This clone was detected only once. The chain is built from TRBV27 and TRBJ1-1; tentatively, D is TRBD1 (6 bases). The CDR3 consists of 13 residues. CDR1 MNHEY and CDR2 SMNVEV come from the germline V gene (reference sequence). Trimming stripped 9 bases from V and 2 bases from J, with 13 bases between. CDR3 nucleotides: TGTGCCAGTAAAGGGGGGGCCAACACTGAAGCTTTCTTT. It encodes CASKGGANTEAFF.

CDR3 sequence (DNA): TGTGCCAGCAGCACTCACAACACTGAAGCTTTCTTT. It encodes CASSTHNTEAFF. The rearrangement uses TRBV9 and TRBJ1-1, with D unresolved. CDR1 and CDR2 from the germline V gene are SGDLS and YYNGEE. Between the trimmed V and J ends, which lost 4 bases and 2 bases, there was a span of 6 bases. CDR3 length equals 12 residues.

This rearrangement joins TRBV6-5 to TRBJ2-2; D possibly corresponds to TRBD1 (6 bases). The CDR3 length is 15 residues. V lost 6 bases and J 5 bases, leaving 16 bases between the germline ends. Germline values: CDR1 MNHEY, CDR2 SVGAGI. CDR3 bases: TGTGCCAGCAGCCCTTTAGGGGGAAGGACCGGGGAGCTGTTTTTT. It codes for CASSPLGGRTGELFF.

The rearrangement links TRBV27 to TRBJ2-5; the match to TRBD1 covers 7 bases. The CDR3 sequence is 17 residues long. Germline lookup yields CDR1 MNHEY and CDR2 SMNVEV (reference sequence). The V gene end was trimmed by 4 bases and the J gene end by 7 bases; junction bases not matched to a gene: 18. This chain's CDR3 is CASSSNTRQGLSRTQYF. The CDR3 DNA is TGTGCCAGCAGTTCAAATACTAGACAGGGCCTCTCGCGGACCCAGTACTTC.

The J gene is TRBJ2-3, the V gene TRBV7-2; D possibly corresponds to TRBD2 (5 bases). Trimming shortened V by 4 bases and J by 4 bases, and 15 bases separated the two germline ends. CDR1 and CDR2 from the germline V gene are SGHTA and FQGNSA. There are 15 residues in the CDR3. The DNA for the CDR3 is TGTGCCAGCAGCTACACCCCGGAGGTAGCAGATACGCAGTATTTT. It yields the protein CASSYTPEVADTQYF.

The chain is built from TRBV27 and TRBJ1-5; D may be TRBD1 (6 bases). Trimming removed 2 bases from V and 2 bases from J, with 10 bases in between. The length of the CDR3 is 15 residues. Per germline, CDR1 MNHEY and CDR2 SMNVEV (reference sequence). CDR3 residues: CASSLGGWGNQPQHF. Here the CDR3 DNA reads TGTGCCAGCAGTTTAGGGGGCTGGGGCAATCAGCCCCAGCATTTT.

The chain uses TRBV5-4 and TRBJ2-7, with a tentative D call TRBD1 (5 bases). V lost 4 bases to trimming and J lost 2 bases, with 13 bases between them. Germline V gene data show CDR1 as SGHNT and CDR2 as YYREEE (reference sequence). The CDR3 runs to 14 residues. CDR3 amino acids: CASSGQGGPYEQYF. The CDR3 bases are TGTGCCAGCAGCGGCCAGGGTGGGCCCTACGAGCAGTACTTC.

The genes are TRBV11-3 and TRBJ2-3; TRBD1 is a possible D gene (5 bases). Trimming took off 0 bases at V and 2 bases at J, with 9 bases between the two ends. The germline V gene encodes CDR1 SGHNT and CDR2 YENEEA. CDR3 length: 15 amino acids. The CDR3 region is CASSLEGQDTDTQYF. CDR3 sequence (DNA): TGTGCCAGCAGCTTAGAGGGGCAGGACACAGATACGCAGTATTTT.

The chain is built from TRBV11-2 and TRBJ2-1; 8 positions agree with TRBD2. Germline V gene lookup returns CDR1 SGHAT and CDR2 FQNNGV. With V trimmed by 7 bases and J by 1 base, 12 bases remained unmatched. This CDR3 is built from 17 residues. For the CDR3, the DNA is TGTGCCAGCAACCGGGAGGGTAGAGGCCAGTCCTACAATGAGCAGTTCTTC. Protein sequence: CASNREGRGQSYNEQFF.

V and J are TRBV14 and TRBJ2-1; 7 bases align to TRBD2. After removal of 4 bases from V and 1 base from J, the junction contained 4 bases not matched to a gene. The CDR3 extends over 15 amino acids. The germline gives CDR1 SGHDN, CDR2 FVKESK. The CDR3 loop is CASSPSGMSYNEQFF. The CDR3 coding sequence is TGTGCCAGCAGCCCTAGCGGAATGTCCTACAATGAGCAGTTCTTC.

The chain uses TRBV14 and TRBJ1-3; TRBD1 might be the D (6 bases). Germline CDR1 SGHDN, CDR2 FVKESK. The CDR3 is 17 amino acids. V lost 3 bases and J lost 0, with 15 bases in between. CDR3 residues: CASSHENRVYSGNTIYF. The DNA of the CDR3 is TGTGCCAGCAGCCATGAAAACAGGGTATACTCTGGAAACACCATATATTTT.

This clone is a singleton in its sample. This chain joins TRBV6-5 and TRBJ1-2, with a tentative D call TRBD1 (6 bases). The CDR3 loop spans 13 amino acids. The V and J ends lost 6 bases and 3 bases respectively, with 11 bases between them. The germline V gene has CDR1 MNHEY and CDR2 SVGAGI. The CDR3 spells CASSPGTYYGYTF. The CDR3 nucleotides are TGTGCCAGCAGCCCAGGGACATACTATGGCTACACCTTC.

CDR3 protein: CASSYRGPKNIQYF. The CDR3 coding sequence is TGTGCCAGCAGCTACAGAGGGCCCAAAAACATTCAGTACTTC. The rearrangement joins TRBV6-5 to TRBJ2-4; possible D gene TRBD2, 5 bases. Between the trimmed V and J ends, which lost 6 bases and 2 bases, there was a span of 11 bases. Germline-derived CDR1 and CDR2 are MNHEY and SVGAGI. CDR3 length: 14 residues.

In the case of this clone: Germline and junction disagree at one end, which may indicate a read error. This rearrangement joins TRBV5-1 to TRBJ2-3, with D maybe TRBD2 (9 bases). This CDR3 spans 18 amino acids. Germline CDR1 SGHRS, CDR2 YFSETQ. The CDR3 spells CASSLGRGLAGSTGTQYF. Here the CDR3 DNA reads TGCGCCAGCAGCTTAGGCAGGGGGCTAGCGGGAAGCACAGGTACGCAGTATTTT. Complete variable domain (other parts from reference TRBV5-1 and TRBJ2-3): KAGVTQTPRYLIKTRGQQVTLSCSPISGHRSVSWYQQTPGQGLQFLFEYFSETQRNKGNFPGRFSGRQFSNSRSEMNVSTLELGDSALYLCASSLGRGLAGSTGTQYFGPGTRLTVL.

This clone was recorded a few times. The rearrangement joins TRBV6-5 to TRBJ1-1; no clear D gene. V was shortened by 2 bases and J by 1 base, with 5 bases between the two germline ends. Germline V gene sequence: CDR1 MNHEY, CDR2 SVGAGI. CDR3 length: 13 residues. The CDR3: CASSYAGNTEAFF. The CDR3 nucleotides read TGTGCCAGCAGTTACGCGGGGAACACTGAAGCTTTCTTT.

The chain links TRBV11-2 to TRBJ1-3; a weak D match, TRBD1 (6 bases). Trimming cost V 5 bases and J 0 bases, with 11 bases left between them. This CDR3 has 15 residues. The germline gives CDR1 SGHAT, CDR2 FQNNGV. The CDR3 DNA reads as TGTGCCAGCAGCAAAGGACAGAGCTCTGGAAACACCATATATTTT. It is translated as CASSKGQSSGNTIYF.

CDR3 nucleotide sequence: TGCGCCAGCAGCCGGGAACAGGGGGCCGCTAATGAAAAACTGTTTTTT. Translation: CASSREQGAANEKLFF. V gene TRBV4-1 combines with J gene TRBJ1-4; 9 bases line up with TRBD1. V lost 4 bases to trimming and J lost 3 bases; unmatched junction nucleotides: 6. The germline CDR1 and CDR2 sequences are MGHRA and YSYEKL. The CDR3 has 16 residues.